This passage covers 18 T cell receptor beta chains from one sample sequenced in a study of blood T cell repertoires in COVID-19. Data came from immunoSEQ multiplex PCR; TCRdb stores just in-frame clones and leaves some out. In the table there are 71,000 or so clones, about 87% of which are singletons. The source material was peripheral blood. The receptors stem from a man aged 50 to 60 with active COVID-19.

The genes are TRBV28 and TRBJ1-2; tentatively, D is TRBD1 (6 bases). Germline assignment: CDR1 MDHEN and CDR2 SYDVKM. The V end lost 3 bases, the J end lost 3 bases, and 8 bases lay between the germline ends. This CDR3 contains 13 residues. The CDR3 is CASSFTGHYGYTF. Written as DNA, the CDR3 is TGTGCCAGCAGTTTTACAGGGCACTATGGCTACACCTTC.

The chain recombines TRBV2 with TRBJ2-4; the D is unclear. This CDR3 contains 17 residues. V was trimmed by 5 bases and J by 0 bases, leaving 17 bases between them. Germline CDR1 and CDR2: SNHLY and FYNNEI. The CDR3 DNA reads TGTGCCAGCAGTAGCCTGGGTCTAGTCTTAGCCAAAAACATTCAGTACTTC. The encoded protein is CASSSLGLVLAKNIQYF.

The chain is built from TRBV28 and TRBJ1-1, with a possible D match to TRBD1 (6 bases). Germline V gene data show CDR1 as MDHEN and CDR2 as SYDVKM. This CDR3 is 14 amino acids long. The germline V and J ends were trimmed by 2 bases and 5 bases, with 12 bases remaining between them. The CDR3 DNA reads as TGTGCCAGCAGTTTAGGACAGCTAGGAACTGAAGCTTTCTTT. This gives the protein CASSLGQLGTEAFF.

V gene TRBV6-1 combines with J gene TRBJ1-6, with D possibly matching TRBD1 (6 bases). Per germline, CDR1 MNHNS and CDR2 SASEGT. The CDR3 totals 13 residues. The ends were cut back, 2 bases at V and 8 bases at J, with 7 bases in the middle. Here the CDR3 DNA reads TGTGCCAGCAGTGAAACAGGGTATTCACCCCTCCACTTT. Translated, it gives CASSETGYSPLHF.

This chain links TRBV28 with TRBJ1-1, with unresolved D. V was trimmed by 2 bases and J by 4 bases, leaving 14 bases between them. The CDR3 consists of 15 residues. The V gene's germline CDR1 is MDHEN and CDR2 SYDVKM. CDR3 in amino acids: CASSLDQPGSTEAFF. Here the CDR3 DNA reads TGTGCCAGCAGTTTAGACCAACCAGGAAGCACTGAAGCTTTCTTT.

The chain's CDR3 is CASSYSTANTGELFF. The CDR3 DNA sequence: TGTGCCAGCAGTTACTCGACAGCGAACACCGGGGAGCTGTTTTTT. The chain joins TRBV6-6 to TRBJ2-2, with a possible D match to TRBD1 (5 bases). Deletions cut 0 bases from V and 0 bases from J, with 5 bases between. Germline V gene data show CDR1 as MNHNY and CDR2 as SVGAGI (reference sequence). This CDR3 contains 15 residues.

CDR3 loop: CASARLSNYGYTF. CDR3 DNA: TGTGCCAGCGCAAGACTTTCTAACTATGGCTACACCTTC. The rearrangement links TRBV19 to TRBJ1-2; D gene uncertain. Looked up from germline, CDR1 is LNHDA and CDR2 is SQIVND (reference sequence). CDR3 length equals 13 residues. V was shortened by 9 bases and J by 0 bases, with 11 bases between the two germline ends.

This chain's CDR3 is CASSPLAGGETQYF. The DNA of the CDR3 is TGTGCCAGTAGCCCGCTAGCGGGAGGGGAGACCCAGTACTTC. This rearrangement joins TRBV19 to TRBJ2-5; 12 positions match TRBD2. This CDR3 contains 14 residues. Germline CDR1 reads LNHDA; CDR2 reads SQIVND (reference sequence). Losses at the gene ends were 6 bases for V and 5 bases for J; bases not matched to a gene: 4.

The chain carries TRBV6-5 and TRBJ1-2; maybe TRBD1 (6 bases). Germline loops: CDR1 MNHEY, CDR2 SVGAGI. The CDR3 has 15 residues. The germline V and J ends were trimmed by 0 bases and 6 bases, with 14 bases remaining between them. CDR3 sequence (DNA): TGTGCCAGCAGTTACTCTGGCAGGGGTGGAGATGGCTACACCTTC. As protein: CASSYSGRGGDGYTF.

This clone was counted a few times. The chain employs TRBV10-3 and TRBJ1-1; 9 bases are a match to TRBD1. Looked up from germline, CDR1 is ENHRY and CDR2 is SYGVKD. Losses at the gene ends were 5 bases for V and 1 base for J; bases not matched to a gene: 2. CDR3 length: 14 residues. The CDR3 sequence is CAISKGQGNTEAFF. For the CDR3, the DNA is TGTGCCATCAGTAAGGGACAGGGGAACACTGAAGCTTTCTTT.

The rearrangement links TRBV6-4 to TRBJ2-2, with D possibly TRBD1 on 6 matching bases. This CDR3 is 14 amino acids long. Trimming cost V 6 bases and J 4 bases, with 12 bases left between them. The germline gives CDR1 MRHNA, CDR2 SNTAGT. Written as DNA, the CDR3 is TGTGCCAGCAGCCGGGACACGACCACCGGGGAGCTGTTTTTT. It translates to CASSRDTTTGELFF.

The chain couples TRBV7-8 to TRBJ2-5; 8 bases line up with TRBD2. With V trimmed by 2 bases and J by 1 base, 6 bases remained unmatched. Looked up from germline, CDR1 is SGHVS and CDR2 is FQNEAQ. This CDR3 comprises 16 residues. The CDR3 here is CASSLRLAGAQETQYF. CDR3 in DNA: TGTGCCAGCAGCTTAAGGCTAGCGGGCGCCCAAGAGACCCAGTACTTC.

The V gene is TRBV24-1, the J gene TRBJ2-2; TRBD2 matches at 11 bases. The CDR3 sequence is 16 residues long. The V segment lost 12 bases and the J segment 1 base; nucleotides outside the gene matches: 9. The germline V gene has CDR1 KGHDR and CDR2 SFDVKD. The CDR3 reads CAAIAGGPRNTGELFF. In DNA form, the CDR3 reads TGTGCCGCTATAGCGGGAGGGCCACGGAACACCGGGGAGCTGTTTTTT.

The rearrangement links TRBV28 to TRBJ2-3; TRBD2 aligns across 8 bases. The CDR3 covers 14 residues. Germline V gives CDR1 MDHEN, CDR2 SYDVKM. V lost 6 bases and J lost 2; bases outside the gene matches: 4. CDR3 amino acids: CASSGGGTTDTQYF. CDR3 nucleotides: TGTGCCAGCAGCGGGGGGGGGACCACAGATACGCAGTATTTT.

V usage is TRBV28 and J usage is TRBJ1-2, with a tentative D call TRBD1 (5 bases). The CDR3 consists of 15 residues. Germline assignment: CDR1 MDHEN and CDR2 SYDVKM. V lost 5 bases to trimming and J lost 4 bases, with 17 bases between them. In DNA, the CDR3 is TGTGCCAGCAGTACCCGATCGGAAGGGGTCTATGGCTACACCTTC. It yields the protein CASSTRSEGVYGYTF.

In DNA form, the CDR3 reads TGTGCCTGGAGCAGCCAGACAGGGTCAGCCTACGAGCAGTACTTC. Amino acid sequence: CAWSSQTGSAYEQYF. The J gene is TRBJ2-7, the V gene TRBV30, with 7 nucleotides matching TRBD1. V trimming: 3 bases; J trimming: 2 bases; junction bases outside the gene matches: 10. Germline CDR1 is GTSNPN and CDR2 is SVGIG (reference sequence). The CDR3 consists of 15 residues.

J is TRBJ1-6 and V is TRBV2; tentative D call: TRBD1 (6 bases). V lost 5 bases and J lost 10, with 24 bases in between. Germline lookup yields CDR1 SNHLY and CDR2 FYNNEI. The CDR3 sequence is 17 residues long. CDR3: CASSPDRTALSTSPLHF. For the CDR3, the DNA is TGTGCCAGCAGTCCGGATCGGACAGCTCTTTCGACGTCACCCCTCCACTTT.

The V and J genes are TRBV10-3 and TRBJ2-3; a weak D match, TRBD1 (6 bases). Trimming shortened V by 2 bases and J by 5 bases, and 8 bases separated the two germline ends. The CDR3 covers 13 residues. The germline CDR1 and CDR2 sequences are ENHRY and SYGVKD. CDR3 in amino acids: CAISEGGGDTQYF. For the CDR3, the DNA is TGTGCCATCAGTGAGGGGGGCGGAGATACGCAGTATTTT.